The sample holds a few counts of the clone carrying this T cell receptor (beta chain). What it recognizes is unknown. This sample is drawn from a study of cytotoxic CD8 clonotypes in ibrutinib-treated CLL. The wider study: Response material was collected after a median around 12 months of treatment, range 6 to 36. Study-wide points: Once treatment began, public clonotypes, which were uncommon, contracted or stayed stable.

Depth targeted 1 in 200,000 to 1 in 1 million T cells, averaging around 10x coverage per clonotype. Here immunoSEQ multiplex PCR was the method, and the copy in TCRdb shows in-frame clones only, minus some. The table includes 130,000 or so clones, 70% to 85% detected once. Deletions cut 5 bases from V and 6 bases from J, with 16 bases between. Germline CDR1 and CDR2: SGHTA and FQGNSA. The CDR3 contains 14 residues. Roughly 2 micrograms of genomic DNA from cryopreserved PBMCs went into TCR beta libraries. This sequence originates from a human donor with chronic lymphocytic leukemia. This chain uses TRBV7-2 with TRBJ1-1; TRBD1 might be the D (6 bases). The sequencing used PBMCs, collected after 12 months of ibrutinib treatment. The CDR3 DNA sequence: TGTGCCAGCAGCCCCTTCAGGGGTGTGGCTGAAGCTTTCTTT. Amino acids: CASSPFRGVAEAFF. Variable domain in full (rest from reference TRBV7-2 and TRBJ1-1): GAGVSQSPSNKVTEKGKDVELRCDPISGHTALYWYRQSLGQGLEFLIYFQGNSAPDKSGLPSDRFSAERTGGSVSTLTIQRTQQEDSAVYLCASSPFRGVAEAFFGQGTRLTVV.